Listed below are T cell receptor beta chains from one sample, sequenced in a study of T cell responses to AZD1222 COVID-19 vaccine. The protocol was immunoSEQ multiplex PCR, while the TCRdb copy is restricted to in-frame clones and leaves out a portion. The sample lists about 150,000 clones; about 90% were seen once. Sample: peripheral blood, taken on day 0 of AZD1222 vaccination. The receptors derive from an adult in good health. Both conserved end residues are part of each CDR3. The order of the fields is CDR3 protein, V gene, J gene.

CDR3 protein: CASSTRDGAFF
V gene: TRBV25-1
J gene: TRBJ1-1

CDR3 protein: CASSGRDEAGELFF
V gene: TRBV2
J gene: TRBJ2-2

CDR3 protein: CASSSGTPGTNEQFF
V gene: TRBV19
J gene: TRBJ2-1

CDR3 protein: CASSSGQYNEQFF
V gene: TRBV28
J gene: TRBJ2-1

CDR3 protein: CASSYDTGRTYEQYF
V gene: TRBV6-6
J gene: TRBJ2-7

CDR3 protein: CASGDAENYGYTF
V gene: TRBV19
J gene: TRBJ1-2

CDR3 protein: CANGGGGSYGYTF
V gene: TRBV28
J gene: TRBJ1-2

CDR3 protein: CASSLEGGHGELFF
V gene: TRBV7-9
J gene: TRBJ2-2

CDR3 protein: CASSFEKNQPQHF
V gene: TRBV5-8
J gene: TRBJ1-5

CDR3 protein: CASSRGGNEKLFF
V gene: TRBV18
J gene: TRBJ1-4

CDR3 protein: CASSGTTLAGTQYF
V gene: TRBV7-2
J gene: TRBJ2-3

CDR3 protein: CASSLRAGGIYNEQFF
V gene: TRBV5-4
J gene: TRBJ2-1

CDR3 protein: CATSDRLPTSTGELFF
V gene: TRBV24-1
J gene: TRBJ2-2

CDR3 protein: CASSEYAGQGGTNEKLFF
V gene: TRBV25-1
J gene: TRBJ1-4